These 7 T cell receptor beta chains share one sample of origin, sequenced in a study of neoadjuvant anti-PD-1 for oral cavity cancer. Noted time point: after neoadjuvant nivolumab, at surgical resection. The assay was immunoSEQ multiplex PCR, and TCRdb's table has in-frame clones only and misses some. The profile covers some 15,000 clones, with just under 75% appearing a single time and 2% to 2.5% taken by the ten largest. This sample comprised PBMCs, obtained after nivolumab (anti-PD-1) treatment. The receptors derive from a person aged 35 to 85 with oral cavity squamous cell carcinoma.

This chain connects TRBV5-1 to TRBJ2-5, with D unresolved. This CDR3 is 14 amino acids long. V lost 5 bases, J lost 5 bases, and 16 bases lay in between. The germline CDR1 and CDR2 sequences are SGHRS and YFSETQ. The CDR3 reads CASRLTVLWETQYF. Written as DNA, the CDR3 is TGCGCCAGCAGACTGACCGTTCTCTGGGAGACCCAGTACTTC.

V and J are TRBV10-2 and TRBJ2-3; weak D call: TRBD1 (6 bases). V shed 7 bases and J shed 4 bases, with 15 bases lying between them. The CDR3 is 14 amino acids. Germline V lookup: CDR1 WSHSY, CDR2 SAAADI. The CDR3 bases are TGCGCCAGCAACAAACAGGGTCGTGCAGATACGCAGTATTTT. Translating gives CASNKQGRADTQYF.

V and J are TRBV6-1 and TRBJ2-1; TRBD2 might be the D (5 bases). The CDR3 loop spans 15 amino acids. Germline V CDR1 and CDR2: MNHNS, SASEGT. V was trimmed by 4 bases and J by 9 bases, leaving 19 bases between them. The CDR3 region is CASSARTVGPSEQFF. The DNA of the CDR3 is TGTGCCAGCAGTGCCCGGACTGTTGGCCCCTCTGAGCAGTTCTTC.

The table lists this clone with a few counts. The chain uses TRBV5-1 and TRBJ2-3, with a possible D match to TRBD1 (5 bases). V gave up 1 base and J gave up 1 base, with 10 bases separating them. The CDR3 totals 15 residues. Germline CDR1 SGHRS, CDR2 YFSETQ. For the CDR3, the DNA is TGCGCCAGCAGCTTGAAACAGGCGCGCACAGATACGCAGTATTTT. Amino acid sequence: CASSLKQARTDTQYF.

CDR3 sequence: CASSSPSWTGSGNTIYF. DNA of the CDR3: TGTGCCAGCAGCTCCCCCTCATGGACGGGCTCTGGAAACACCATATATTTT. The rearrangement joins TRBV11-2 to TRBJ1-3; D is unclear. Germline-derived CDR1 and CDR2 are SGHAT and FQNNGV. Trimming took off 4 bases at V and 0 bases at J, with 16 bases between the two ends. The CDR3 spans 17 residues. The variable domain in full, with the rest retrieved from reference TRBV11-2 and TRBJ1-3, is EAGVAQSPRYKIIEKRQSVAFWCNPISGHATLYWYQQILGQGPKLLIQFQNNGVVDDSQLPKDRFSAERLKGVDSTLKIQPAKLEDSAVYLCASSSPSWTGSGNTIYFGEGSWLTVV.

V is TRBV27 and J is TRBJ1-2; weak D call: TRBD1 (6 bases). Germline V gene data show CDR1 as MNHEY and CDR2 as SMNVEV (reference sequence). V lost 8 bases, J lost 7 bases, and 17 bases lay in between. The CDR3 extends over 13 amino acids. CDR3 DNA: TGTGCCAGCCGGCCTGCGGGGGGCGGTGGCTACACCTTC. It codes for CASRPAGGGGYTF.

In DNA form, the CDR3 reads TGTGCCAGCAGCTTAGGAGGAGCGTACATATCGGGTCAGCCCCAGCATTTT. Translation: CASSLGGAYISGQPQHF. The J gene is TRBJ1-5, the V gene TRBV7-8; unclear D gene. V was cut by 1 base and J by 6 bases, with 19 bases left in between. The germline V gene has CDR1 SGHVS and CDR2 FQNEAQ. The CDR3 length is 17 residues.